These T cell receptor beta chains were read from a single sample in a study of radiotherapy plus CTLA-4 blockade in lung cancer. Sequencing was performed with immunoSEQ multiplex PCR; in TCRdb, only in-frame clones are kept and a portion is missing. The sample includes around 37,000 clones, under 85% of them seen just once. The source was peripheral blood, collected from a patient treated with radiotherapy plus ipilimumab. The receptors come from a human donor with non-small cell lung cancer that progressed on radiotherapy plus ipilimumab. Both conserved end residues are part of each CDR3. The D gene is left open where the match is weak. Some rows mark clone size as missing; the rest say once, few, many or name a class of expanded clone.

v_gene	j_gene	abundance	d_gene	CDR3nt	CDR3aa
TRBV9	TRBJ1-3	.	.	TGTGCCAGCAGCGTAGGGTCAGGACTCTCTGGAAACACCATATATTTT	CASSVGSGLSGNTIYF
TRBV5-4	TRBJ2-7	once	TRBD1	TGTGCCAGCAGCCACAGGGGGAGGACCTACGAGCAGTACTTT	CASSHRGRTYEQYF
TRBV27	TRBJ2-7	.	.	TGTGCCAGCAGTCGGACCGGGACGGGCTCCTACGAGCAGTACTTC	CASSRTGTGSYEQYF
TRBV4-2	TRBJ1-5	.	TRBD1	TGTGCCAGCAGCCAAGGGACAGGGCATCAGCCCCAGCATTTT	CASSQGTGHQPQHF
TRBV4-3	TRBJ1-1	.	.	TGCGCCAGCAGCCAAGAGTGGGTTCATAACACTGGGGGACTTTTC	CASSQEWVHNTGGLF
TRBV6-1	TRBJ2-7	.	.	TGTGCCAGCAGTGGCCGGAGGGGGAGGGCCGACGAGCAGTACTTC	CASSGRRGRADEQYF
TRBV6-6	TRBJ2-7	once	.	TGTGCCAGCAGTTACGGGGGGCGGGACGAGCAGTACTTC	CASSYGGRDEQYF
TRBV19	TRBJ2-6	.	TRBD1	TGTGCCAGTAGTATTTTACAGGGGGGCGGCTCTGGGGCCAACGTCCTGACTTTC	CASSILQGGGSGANVLTF
TRBV7-9	TRBJ2-7	.	.	TGTGCCAGCAGCTTAGCGGCCGGATGGGGTCCCGAGCAGTACTTC	CASSLAAGWGPEQYF
TRBV6-1	TRBJ1-2	.	.	TGTGCCAGCAGACGTGACAGGCGTTATGGCTACACCTTC	CASRRDRRYGYTF
TRBV7-8	TRBJ2-6	few	.	TGTGCCAGCAGCTTAGGGGTGGGGACGGCTTCTGGGGCCAACGTCCTGACTTTC	CASSLGVGTASGANVLTF
TRBV27	TRBJ2-1	.	.	TGTGCCAGTGGCAACGGCAATGAGCAGTTCTTC	CASGNGNEQFF
TRBV11-3	TRBJ2-5	once	.	TGTGCCAGCAGCCGGAGTGCGGGGAGCGGTGGGGAGACCCAGTACTTC	CASSRSAGSGGETQYF
TRBV14	TRBJ2-3	.	TRBD1	TGTGCCAGCAGTCCGAGGACAGGGTCGGGTTTCACAGATACGCAGTATTTT	CASSPRTGSGFTDTQYF
TRBV20-1	TRBJ2-7	.	.	TGCAGTGCCGGAAAGGGCTACGAGCAGTACTTC	CSAGKGYEQYF
TRBV11-2	TRBJ1-4	.	TRBD1	TGTGCCAGCACTCTTGGACAGGGCGCCGAGAAACTGTTTTTT	CASTLGQGAEKLFF
TRBV7-9	TRBJ2-7	medium-sized	TRBD2	TGTGCCAGCAGCTTAGGAGGGAGGGAACTCGAGCAGTACTTC	CASSLGGRELEQYF
TRBV6-5	TRBJ1-2	.	.	TGTGCCAGCAGTTACGATCCGCGGGGTGGCTACACCTTC	CASSYDPRGGYTF
TRBV9	TRBJ2-1	.	.	TGTGCCAGCAGCGTAGGAGGCGAGGAGCAGTTCTTC	CASSVGGEEQFF
TRBV7-3	TRBJ2-2	.	.	TGTGCCAGCAACCCCACAGGGCTGACCGGGGAGCTGTTTTTT	CASNPTGLTGELFF
TRBV5-5	TRBJ2-7	.	.	TGTGCCAGCGGGTACGAGCAGTACTTC	CASGYEQYF
TRBV19	TRBJ2-7	.	.	TGTGCCAGTAGTATAGACGGGGCCTACGAGCAGTACTTC	CASSIDGAYEQYF
TRBV11-3	TRBJ1-1	few	.	TGTGCCAGCAGCTTAGATGGGGACGCCGAAGCTTTCTTT	CASSLDGDAEAFF
TRBV6-4	TRBJ2-3	medium-sized	TRBD2	TGTGCCAGCAGTGAGGGACTAGCGAGCACAGATACGCAGTATTTT	CASSEGLASTDTQYF
TRBV5-1	TRBJ1-1	few	TRBD1	TGCGCCAGCAGCTCTCTACTGACAGGGGGCTTTACTGAAGCTTTCTTT	CASSSLLTGGFTEAFF
TRBV5-6	TRBJ1-2	once	.	TGTGCCAGCAGCCCCATAGGAGCTAACTATGGCTACACCTTC	CASSPIGANYGYTF
TRBV27	TRBJ2-3	.	.	TGTGCCAGCAGGGAACTAGATGGAGATACGCAGTATTTT	CASRELDGDTQYF
TRBV7-2	TRBJ1-2	few	.	TGTGCCAGCAGCTGGGGTACTCGCGGGGGTGACTATGGCTACACCTTC	CASSWGTRGGDYGYTF